This TCR beta chain was recorded in a study of blood T cell repertoires in COVID-19. Study context: In each case, the material was cDNA or gDNA derived from T cells, B-cell-depleted T cells, or PBMCs.

This CDR3 is 14 amino acids long. Germline lookup yields CDR1 SEHNR and CDR2 FQNEAQ (reference sequence). V lost 6 bases and J lost 2, with 14 bases in between. Method: immunoSEQ multiplex PCR; TCRdb's copy keeps in-frame clones and lacks some. In the table there are about 400,000 clones, less than 90% of which are singletons. One Seattle source followed patients from active infection through their disease course. This chain links TRBV7-9 with TRBJ2-7; D is possibly TRBD1 (6 bases). Sample: peripheral blood. The receptor comes from a woman between 55 and 75 years old with COVID-19, enrolled during active disease. The DNA of the CDR3 is TGTGCCAGCAGTTCGCCCAGGGGTGCCTACGAGCAGTACTTC. Residues: CASSSPRGAYEQYF.